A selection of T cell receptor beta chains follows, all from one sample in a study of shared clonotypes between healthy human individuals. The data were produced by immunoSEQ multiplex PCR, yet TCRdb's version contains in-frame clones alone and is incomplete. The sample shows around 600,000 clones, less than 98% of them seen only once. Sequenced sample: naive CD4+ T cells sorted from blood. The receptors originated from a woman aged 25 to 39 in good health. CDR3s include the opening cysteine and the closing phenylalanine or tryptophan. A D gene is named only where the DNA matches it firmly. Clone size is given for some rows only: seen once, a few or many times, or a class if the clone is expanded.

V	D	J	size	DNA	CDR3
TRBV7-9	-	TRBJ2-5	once	TGTGCCAGCAGTTCGAGCGGCCAAGAGACCCAGTACTTC	CASSSSGQETQYF
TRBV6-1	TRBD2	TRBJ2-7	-	TGTGCCAGCACACTAGCGGGAGGGGACTCCTACGAGCAGTACTTC	CASTLAGGDSYEQYF
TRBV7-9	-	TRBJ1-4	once	TGTGCCAGCAGCCAAGGGGCCAGGCCTAATGAAAAACTGTTTTTT	CASSQGARPNEKLFF
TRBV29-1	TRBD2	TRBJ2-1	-	TGCAGCGTCAAACTGCCGGCTAGCGGGATCCCATTGGGCTCCTACAATGAGCAGTTCTTC	CSVKLPASGIPLGSYNEQFF
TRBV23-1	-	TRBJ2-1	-	TGCGCCAGCAGTCAATCGAGGGGCGGAATCTACAATGAGCAGTTCTTC	CASSQSRGGIYNEQFF
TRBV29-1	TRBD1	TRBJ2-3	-	TGCAGCGTACGAACACCCCTGACAGGGGTTGAAGGCACAGATACGCAGTATTTT	CSVRTPLTGVEGTDTQYF
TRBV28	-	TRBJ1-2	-	TGTGCCAGCGGACCACCGCAGGGAGAGACCTTC	CASGPPQGETF
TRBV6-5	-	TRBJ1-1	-	TGTGCCAGCAGTTTTAGGGTAGGCACTGAAGCTTTCTTT	CASSFRVGTEAFF
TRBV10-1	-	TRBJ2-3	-	TGCGCCAGCAGTTATACGGGAACCTACACAGATACGCAGTATTTT	CASSYTGTYTDTQYF
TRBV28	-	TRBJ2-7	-	TGTGCCAGCAGTTTACTCACGACTCACGAGCAGTACTTC	CASSLLTTHEQYF
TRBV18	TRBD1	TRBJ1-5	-	TGTGCCAGCTCCTACAGACAGGGGGACAATCAGCCCCAGCATTTT	CASSYRQGDNQPQHF
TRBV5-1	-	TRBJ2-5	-	TGCGCCAGCAGCTTGGACGGAGAATCGCAAGAGACCCAGTACTTC	CASSLDGESQETQYF
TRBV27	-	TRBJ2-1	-	TGTGCCAGCAGGAGAGGGGCGGGAAGCCCCTACAATGAGCAGTTCTTC	CASRRGAGSPYNEQFF
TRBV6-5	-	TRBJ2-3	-	TGTGCCAGCAGTTATGGTTCAGATACGCAGTATTTT	CASSYGSDTQYF
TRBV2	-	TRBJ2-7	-	TGTGCCAGCAGTAGCCACGAGCAGTACTTC	CASSSHEQYF
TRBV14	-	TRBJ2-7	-	TGTGCCAGCAGCCAGCGTGGCGAGCAGTACTTC	CASSQRGEQYF
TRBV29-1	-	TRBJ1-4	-	TGCAGCGTTGGAGGTGCAACTAATGAAAAACTGTTTTTT	CSVGGATNEKLFF
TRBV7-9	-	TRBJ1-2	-	TGTGCCAGCAGCTTAGCGTCTGACCGCTATGGCTACACCTTC	CASSLASDRYGYTF
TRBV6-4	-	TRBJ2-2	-	TGTGCCAGCAGTGACTCCCGGGAGCTGTTTTTT	CASSDSRELFF
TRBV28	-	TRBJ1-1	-	TGTGCCAGTCAGCAGGGTTTTATGGCTGAAGCTTTCTTT	CASQQGFMAEAFF
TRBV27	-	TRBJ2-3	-	TGTGCCAGCAGTCCTCGGAGGGATAGCACAGATACGCAGTATTTT	CASSPRRDSTDTQYF
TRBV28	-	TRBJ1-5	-	TGTGCCAGCAGTTTAGGCTTGGGGGTCTTGCAGCCCCAGCATTTT	CASSLGLGVLQPQHF
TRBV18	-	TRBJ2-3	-	TGTGCCAGCTCACCACGGTATACATCAGATACGCAGTATTTT	CASSPRYTSDTQYF
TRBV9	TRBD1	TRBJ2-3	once	TGTGCCAGCAGCCCCCAGGGGGCGCGCACAGATACGCAGTATTTT	CASSPQGARTDTQYF
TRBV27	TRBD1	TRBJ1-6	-	TGTGCCAGCAGTTCTTTTGGGACAGATAATTCACCCCTCCACTTT	CASSSFGTDNSPLHF
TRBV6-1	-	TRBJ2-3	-	TGTGCCAGCGCCGGGAGAGGTAACATAGATACGCAGTATTTT	CASAGRGNIDTQYF